Sequencing of this TCR beta chain was carried out in a study of T cell responses to AZD1222 COVID-19 vaccine. Overall study findings and caveats: Repertoires were sampled only after the peak T cell response. Spike-specific TCR breadth and depth were elevated following two AZD1222 doses. Targeting of unmutated variant regions was reportedly seen in nearly half of spike-specific TCRs. The sample set comprised mostly white British donors with more females, and clonal diversity was possibly underestimated.

The data were produced by immunoSEQ multiplex PCR, yet TCRdb's version contains in-frame clones alone and is incomplete. The sample has some 130,000 clones, about 90% seen once. The germline CDR1 and CDR2 sequences are LGHNT and FRNRAP. This CDR3 contains 12 residues. V lost 4 bases and J 5 bases, leaving 3 bases between the germline ends. This clone appeared a single time. The target antigen is unknown. The origin of this receptor is an adult in good health. This specimen was peripheral blood, taken on day 0 of AZD1222 vaccination. The chain uses TRBV12-5 and TRBJ1-6; D is undetermined. In nucleotides, the CDR3 is TGTGCTAGTGGTTATGATAATTCACCCCTCCACTTT. Its translation: CASGYDNSPLHF. Full variable domain (missing parts from reference TRBV12-5 and TRBJ1-6): DARVTQTPRHKVTEMGQEVTMRCQPILGHNTVFWYRQTMMQGLELLAYFRNRAPLDDSGMPKDRFSAEMPDATLATLKIQPSEPRDSAVYFCASGYDNSPLHFGNGTRLTVT.